The 26 T cell receptor beta chains below come from one sample, sequenced in a study of cytomegalovirus exposure and HLA in healthy donors (dated by TCRdb to the late 2010s). The method was the immunoSEQ multiplex PCR assay. For the multiplex PCR, a mixture combining 60 forward primers for TCR Vbeta segments and 13 reverse primers for TCR Jbeta segments was used. What TCRdb holds here is the immuneACCESS table cut down to in-frame rearrangements. Part of the clones is not present; checked against another copy, under half of the missing clones reflect an unresolved V gene, and the others are unexplained. The sample has around 200,000 clones on record, under 85% of them singletons. The ten top clones hold over 1.5% of the sample. Sequencing was done on a sample of PBMCs. These receptors originate from a woman aged 18-30 years in good health and CMV-seronegative.

This sequence joins TRBV4-3 and TRBJ2-7; 7 nucleotides agree with TRBD1. Looked up from germline, CDR1 is LGHNA and CDR2 is YSLEER. V lost 4 bases to trimming and J lost 2 bases; unmatched junction nucleotides: 8. This CDR3 has 15 residues. CDR3 in amino acids: CASSPSGTVAYEQYF. In DNA, the CDR3 is TGCGCCAGCAGCCCGTCCGGGACAGTCGCCTACGAGCAGTACTTC.

The chain recombines TRBV7-9 with TRBJ2-5; D unresolved. Germline loops: CDR1 SEHNR, CDR2 FQNEAQ (reference sequence). CDR3 length: 10 amino acids. Between the trimmed V and J ends, which lost 1 base and 9 bases, there was a span of 3 bases. The CDR3 here is CASSLGPQYF. In DNA, the CDR3 is TGTGCCAGCAGCTTAGGGCCCCAGTACTTC.

The chain links TRBV28 to TRBJ2-3; D is unresolved. Germline values: CDR1 MDHEN, CDR2 SYDVKM. The CDR3 is made up of 14 amino acids. Trimming stripped 7 bases from V and 1 base from J, with 12 bases between. CDR3 coding DNA: TGTGCCAGCATCCTAACGACTGGCACAGATACGCAGTATTTT. Translating it yields CASILTTGTDTQYF.

This sequence joins TRBV5-1 and TRBJ1-5, with no clear D. The CDR3 sequence is 15 residues long. Trimming removed 2 bases from V and 1 base from J, with 10 bases in between. Germline values: CDR1 SGHRS, CDR2 YFSETQ. The CDR3 spells CASSFGGLSNQPQHF. CDR3 sequence (DNA): TGCGCCAGCAGCTTTGGAGGGTTAAGCAATCAGCCCCAGCATTTT.

The chain links TRBV9 to TRBJ1-2, with a tentative D call TRBD1 (5 bases). Trimming removed 3 bases from V and 3 bases from J, with 12 bases in between. Per the germline V gene, CDR1 is SGDLS and CDR2 is YYNGEE. The CDR3 runs 14 residues. CDR3 sequence: CASSARGTYYGYTF. DNA of the CDR3: TGTGCCAGCAGCGCCCGCGGGACGTACTATGGCTACACCTTC.

This clone was counted once. The chain carries TRBV9 and TRBJ2-2, with a tentative D call TRBD2 (5 bases). The CDR3 has 15 residues. Germline CDR1 reads SGDLS; CDR2 reads YYNGEE. With 1 base removed from V and 1 base from J, the gap between germline ends came to 8 bases. Written as DNA, the CDR3 is TGTGCCAGCAGCGTAAGACTACAGAACACCGGGGAGCTGTTTTTT. Its protein product is CASSVRLQNTGELFF.

The rearrangement joins TRBV28 to TRBJ1-2; TRBD1 is a possible D gene (5 bases). Between the trimmed V and J ends, which lost 8 bases and 6 bases, there was a span of 25 bases. The V gene's germline CDR1 is MDHEN and CDR2 SYDVKM. The CDR3 sequence is 16 residues long. The CDR3 loop reads CASSRPGTPKDHGYTF. The DNA of the CDR3 is TGTGCCAGCTCCAGACCAGGGACTCCAAAGGACCATGGCTACACCTTC.

The V and J genes are TRBV6-1 and TRBJ2-7, with 8 bases lining up with TRBD1. CDR3 size: 16 residues. Germline assignment: CDR1 MNHNS and CDR2 SASEGT. V was pared by 2 bases and J by 3 bases, with 9 bases of the junction left unmatched. CDR3 sequence (DNA): TGTGCCAGCAGTGAACCCGGGACAGGCACATTCTACGAGCAGTACTTC. As protein: CASSEPGTGTFYEQYF.

The chain recombines TRBV5-1 with TRBJ2-1; 7 nucleotides match TRBD1. CDR3 length: 14 residues. The V gene end was trimmed by 3 bases and the J gene end by 0 bases; junction bases not matched to a gene: 0. Germline values: CDR1 SGHRS, CDR2 YFSETQ. The CDR3 DNA reads as TGCGCCAGCAGCTGGGACAGCTCCTACAATGAGCAGTTCTTC. Protein: CASSWDSSYNEQFF. The whole variable domain, remainder taken from reference TRBV5-1 and TRBJ2-1, is KAGVTQTPRYLIKTRGQQVTLSCSPISGHRSVSWYQQTPGQGLQFLFEYFSETQRNKGNFPGRFSGRQFSNSRSEMNVSTLELGDSALYLCASSWDSSYNEQFFGPGTRLTVL.

This clone was observed a single time. J is TRBJ1-1 and V is TRBV27, with a possible D match to TRBD1 (5 bases). The CDR3 is 13 amino acids. V was pared by 2 bases and J by 3 bases, with 7 bases between. The germline V gene has CDR1 MNHEY and CDR2 SMNVEV (reference sequence). CDR3 sequence: CASSLDSYTEAFF. DNA of the CDR3: TGTGCCAGCAGTTTAGACAGTTACACTGAAGCTTTCTTT.

The chain joins TRBV6-5 to TRBJ2-1; TRBD2 might be the D (6 bases). The CDR3 spans 13 residues. Trimming shortened V by 6 bases and J by 7 bases, and 13 bases separated the two germline ends. CDR1 and CDR2 from the germline V gene are MNHEY and SVGAGI. The CDR3: CASRRDFLNEQFF. The CDR3 DNA reads TGTGCCAGCAGAAGGGACTTTTTAAATGAGCAGTTCTTC.

The gene calls are TRBV7-3 and TRBJ2-2; 7 bases line up with TRBD2. Germline lookup yields CDR1 SGHTA and CDR2 FQGTGA. After removal of 0 bases from V and 3 bases from J, the junction contained 1 base not matched to a gene. The CDR3 length is 15 residues. CDR3 in amino acids: CASSLTGRDTGELFF. In nucleotides, the CDR3 is TGTGCCAGCAGCTTAACAGGGAGGGACACCGGGGAGCTGTTTTTT. Drawing the rest from reference TRBV7-3 and TRBJ2-2, the complete variable domain is GAGVSQTPSNKVTEKGKYVELRCDPISGHTALYWYRQSLGQGPEFLIYFQGTGAADDSGLPNDRFFAVRPEGSVSTLKIQRTERGDSAVYLCASSLTGRDTGELFFGEGSRLTVL.

This chain links TRBV14 with TRBJ2-1, with TRBD1 matching over 11 bases. Germline CDR1 is SGHDN and CDR2 is FVKESK. The V and J ends lost 5 bases and 8 bases, in that order; junction bases with no gene match: 11. The CDR3 sequence is 16 residues long. CDR3 nucleotides: TGTGCCAGCAGCAAAGGGTGGACAGGGGGCCGCGATGAGCAGTTCTTC. Encoded protein: CASSKGWTGGRDEQFF.

The chain is built from TRBV15 and TRBJ2-1, with D tentatively TRBD2 (6 bases). The length of the CDR3 is 15 residues. CDR1 is LNHNV, CDR2 YYDKDF, per germline (reference sequence). V dropped 3 bases and J dropped 7 bases, with 16 bases sitting between them. DNA for the CDR3: TGTGCCACCAGCAGGATCGGGGGTACCGTGAATGAGCAGTTCTTC. As protein: CATSRIGGTVNEQFF.

The genes are TRBV5-1 and TRBJ2-7; 11 bases line up with TRBD1. The V gene end was trimmed by 3 bases and the J gene end by 5 bases; junction bases not matched to a gene: 1. Per germline, CDR1 SGHRS and CDR2 YFSETQ. This CDR3 has 13 residues. CDR3 DNA: TGCGCCAGCAGCTGGACAGGGGGCGACGAGCAGTACTTC. This sequence encodes CASSWTGGDEQYF.

The chain is built from TRBV20-1 and TRBJ2-7, with D unclear. The ends were cut back, 5 bases at V and 6 bases at J, with 11 bases in the middle. CDR1 is DFQATT, CDR2 SNEGSKA, per germline (reference sequence). The CDR3 is made up of 11 amino acids. The CDR3 DNA reads as TGCAGTGCTTACCAGGCGACCGAGCAGTACTTC. This codes for CSAYQATEQYF.

The V call is TRBV2, the J call TRBJ1-5; D gene uncertain. Germline CDR1 reads SNHLY; CDR2 reads FYNNEI. The CDR3 has 16 residues. Trimming left V 1 base short and J 1 base short, with 11 bases between. The CDR3 region is CASSEGWAESNQPQHF. CDR3 nucleotides: TGTGCCAGCAGTGAAGGGTGGGCTGAGAGCAATCAGCCCCAGCATTTT.

This chain connects TRBV28 to TRBJ1-2; maybe TRBD1 (6 bases). Trimming shortened V by 6 bases and J by 3 bases, and 17 bases separated the two germline ends. Germline V CDR1 and CDR2: MDHEN, SYDVKM. The CDR3 length is 15 residues. CDR3 sequence: CASRRNQGYYYGYTF. CDR3 in DNA: TGTGCCAGCAGACGCAACCAGGGGTACTACTATGGCTACACCTTC.

The chain has TRBV5-1 and TRBJ2-3, with a possible D match to TRBD1 (6 bases). Looked up from germline, CDR1 is SGHRS and CDR2 is YFSETQ. CDR3 size: 14 residues. V lost 4 bases to trimming and J lost 2 bases, with 11 bases between them. The CDR3 coding sequence is TGCGCCAGCAGCCGACAGGTAATCACAGATACGCAGTATTTT. Amino acids: CASSRQVITDTQYF.

There are a few counts of this clone. This chain uses TRBV5-6 with TRBJ1-5, with unresolved D. Trimming removed 0 bases at V and 3 bases at J, with 7 bases between. CDR1 is SGHDT, CDR2 YYEEEE, per germline. This CDR3 is 14 amino acids long. CDR3 region: CASSLDGVNQPQHF. CDR3 DNA: TGTGCCAGCAGCTTGGACGGGGTCAATCAGCCCCAGCATTTT.

This chain uses TRBV6-5 with TRBJ1-2; D might be TRBD1 (5 bases). Trimming shortened V by 3 bases and J by 6 bases, and 20 bases separated the two germline ends. Looked up from germline, CDR1 is MNHEY and CDR2 is SVGAGI. This CDR3 spans 16 amino acids. The CDR3: CASSYAGLFSVDGYTF. The CDR3 DNA reads as TGTGCCAGCAGTTATGCAGGGTTGTTCTCCGTCGATGGCTACACCTTC.

The chain has TRBV2 and TRBJ2-2, with no clear D. With 6 bases removed from V and 4 bases from J, the gap between germline ends came to 12 bases. The CDR3 is 14 residues long. Germline CDR1 and CDR2: SNHLY and FYNNEI. CDR3 amino acids: CASRESTGTGELFF. In DNA form, the CDR3 reads TGTGCCAGCAGGGAAAGTACTGGCACCGGGGAGCTGTTTTTT.

This clone was counted a single time. V is TRBV28 and J is TRBJ2-1; D is possibly TRBD2 (6 bases). The CDR3 has 15 residues. CDR1 and CDR2 from the germline V gene are MDHEN and SYDVKM. V was trimmed by 4 bases and J by 6 bases, leaving 16 bases between them. DNA for the CDR3: TGTGCCAGCAGTTCATCGGGGGATTTTGGCAATGAGCAGTTCTTC. It translates to CASSSSGDFGNEQFF.

This rearrangement joins TRBV18 to TRBJ1-3, with D maybe TRBD1 (5 bases). V shed 3 bases and J shed 0 bases, with 15 bases lying between them. From germline, CDR1 is KGHSH and CDR2 LQKENI. There are 17 residues in the CDR3. CDR3 coding DNA: TGTGCCAGCTCACCCTCTATAGGGGCCAGCTCTGGAAACACCATATATTTT. As protein: CASSPSIGASSGNTIYF.

The V and J genes are TRBV5-1 and TRBJ1-2; D is possibly TRBD1 (5 bases). Germline CDR1 is SGHRS and CDR2 is YFSETQ. The CDR3 has 11 residues. V shed 3 bases and J shed 6 bases, with 6 bases lying between them. The CDR3 DNA reads as TGCGCCAGCAGCTGGGGGGATGGCTACACCTTC. It codes for CASSWGDGYTF.

The chain links TRBV6-1 to TRBJ2-1; no reliable D call. The CDR3 sequence is 14 residues long. Trimming left V 6 bases short and J 6 bases short, with 15 bases between. Germline V gene sequence: CDR1 MNHNS, CDR2 SASEGT. The CDR3 spells CASSPLTETNEQFF. The CDR3 DNA sequence: TGTGCCAGCAGCCCCCTGACGGAGACCAATGAGCAGTTCTTC.